A single sample gave rise to the 15 T cell receptor beta chains below, sequenced in a study of blood T cell repertoires in COVID-19. Profiled with immunoSEQ multiplex PCR; TCRdb holds only in-frame clones, not every one. Among about 120,000 clones listed, about 85% were seen once. Sequenced sample: peripheral blood. All receptors come from an elderly man with acute or convalescent COVID-19.

The V call is TRBV5-6, the J call TRBJ1-5, with D perhaps TRBD1 (5 bases). V lost 0 bases, J lost 4 bases, and 8 bases lay in between. Germline V CDR1 and CDR2: SGHDT, YYEEEE. The CDR3 spans 14 residues. As DNA, the CDR3 is TGTGCCAGCAGCTTGGGACAGATAAATCAGCCCCAGCATTTT. Its protein is CASSLGQINQPQHF.

This sequence joins TRBV28 and TRBJ1-1; TRBD1 might be the D (5 bases). The ends were cut back, 5 bases at V and 10 bases at J, with 8 bases in the middle. Germline V gives CDR1 MDHEN, CDR2 SYDVKM. CDR3 length equals 10 residues. Here the CDR3 DNA reads TGTGCCAGCAGTCGGACACGAGCTTTCTTT. Protein sequence: CASSRTRAFF.

V and J are TRBV6-5 and TRBJ2-7; 11 bases line up with TRBD2. With 0 bases clipped from V and 10 bases from J, the junction kept 8 bases outside the gene matches. Looked up from germline, CDR1 is MNHEY and CDR2 is SVGAGI. This CDR3 spans 15 amino acids. The CDR3 DNA reads TGTGCCAGCAGTTACTCCACTAGCGGGAGTATCATCCAGTACTTC. The encoded protein is CASSYSTSGSIIQYF.

The V and J genes are TRBV11-3 and TRBJ2-1; the match to TRBD2 covers 9 bases. The germline V gene has CDR1 SGHNT and CDR2 YENEEA. This CDR3 is built from 16 residues. After removal of 5 bases from V and 0 bases from J, the junction contained 5 bases not matched to a gene. CDR3: CASSPSGMSSYNEQFF. CDR3 nucleotides: TGTGCCAGCAGCCCTAGCGGGATGAGCTCCTACAATGAGCAGTTCTTC.

This clone was detected a few times. The CDR3 DNA reads TGTGCCAGCAGCGCACCCCGGAGCGCTTTCTTT. It yields the protein CASSAPRSAFF. The chain uses TRBV6-5 and TRBJ1-1; D ambiguous. CDR1 MNHEY and CDR2 SVGAGI come from the germline V gene. The CDR3 extends over 11 amino acids. The V end was cut by 6 bases, the J end by 11 bases, with 13 bases between.

The rearrangement uses TRBV10-3 and TRBJ1-6; D possibly corresponds to TRBD1 (5 bases). The CDR3 sequence is 14 residues long. CDR1 is ENHRY, CDR2 SYGVKD, per germline. V was trimmed by 5 bases and J by 11 bases, leaving 16 bases between them. The CDR3 here is CAISIDSVAAPLHF. The CDR3 coding sequence is TGTGCCATCAGTATCGACAGCGTTGCGGCACCCCTCCACTTT.

This clone was seen a single time. V gene TRBV7-8 combines with J gene TRBJ2-1, with D maybe TRBD2 (5 bases). Trimming took off 5 bases at V and 8 bases at J, with 13 bases between the two ends. The CDR3 is 13 residues long. The germline gives CDR1 SGHVS, CDR2 FQNEAQ. The CDR3 is CASSLLALYEQFF. The CDR3 nucleotides read TGTGCCAGCAGCCTCCTAGCTCTCTATGAGCAGTTCTTC.

The rearrangement links TRBV4-2 to TRBJ2-6; D call uncertain. In germline, CDR1 is LGHNA, CDR2 YNFKEQ. V was trimmed by 3 bases and J by 0 bases, leaving 12 bases between them. CDR3 length: 17 residues. This chain's CDR3 is CASSQSQVNSGANVLTF. The CDR3 nucleotides are TGTGCCAGCAGCCAGAGTCAGGTGAACTCTGGGGCCAACGTCCTGACTTTC.

The V gene is TRBV28, the J gene TRBJ1-6; a possible D gene is TRBD1 (6 bases). This CDR3 has 15 residues. Germline V lookup: CDR1 MDHEN, CDR2 SYDVKM. The V end lost 2 bases, the J end lost 6 bases, and 11 bases lay between the germline ends. The CDR3 sequence: CASSLGGSLNSPLHF. The CDR3 DNA sequence: TGTGCCAGCAGTTTAGGGGGCAGCCTTAATTCACCCCTCCACTTT.

This clone appeared a single time. The chain employs TRBV11-2 and TRBJ2-7; D possibly corresponds to TRBD2 (7 bases). The CDR3 consists of 15 residues. V lost 0 bases and J lost 1, with 10 bases in between. Germline loops: CDR1 SGHAT, CDR2 FQNNGV. DNA for the CDR3: TGTGCCAGCAGCTTAGAGGGGGGGCATTCCTACGAGCAGTACTTC. This translates into CASSLEGGHSYEQYF.

In this sample, this clone turned up once. V is TRBV6-6 and J is TRBJ2-2; D not certain. The CDR3 runs 11 residues. CDR1 and CDR2 (germline): MNHNY, SVGAGI (reference sequence). Trimming shortened V by 4 bases and J by 7 bases, and 4 bases separated the two germline ends. The CDR3 nucleotides read TGTGCCAGCAGTTTAAACGGGGAGCTGTTTTTT. This codes for CASSLNGELFF.

The chain employs TRBV6-5 and TRBJ1-1, with 8 bases identical to TRBD1. Per germline, CDR1 MNHEY and CDR2 SVGAGI. V shed 6 bases and J 1 base; nucleotides not matched to a gene: 1. This CDR3 spans 13 amino acids. This CDR3 reads CASRGTGNTEAFF. CDR3 coding DNA: TGTGCCAGCAGGGGGACAGGGAACACTGAAGCTTTCTTT.

The chain carries TRBV29-1 and TRBJ1-2; 8 positions agree with TRBD1. Per germline, CDR1 SQVTM and CDR2 ANQGSEA. The CDR3 extends over 14 amino acids. J gave up 3 bases and V 3 bases, and 6 bases lay outside the gene matches. CDR3 loop: CSVDPTGVDYGYTF. As DNA, the CDR3 is TGCAGCGTTGACCCGACAGGGGTGGACTATGGCTACACCTTC.

V gene TRBV5-1 combines with J gene TRBJ1-1; possibly TRBD1 for D (5 bases). The CDR3 runs to 12 residues. V gave up 5 bases and J gave up 6 bases, with 11 bases separating them. Per germline, CDR1 SGHRS and CDR2 YFSETQ. The CDR3 region is CASSIGEAEAFF. The CDR3 nucleotides are TGCGCCAGCAGTATAGGGGAGGCTGAAGCTTTCTTT.

This chain joins TRBV2 and TRBJ1-4; 9 nucleotides match TRBD1. Germline V gene lookup returns CDR1 SNHLY and CDR2 FYNNEI. The CDR3 has 15 amino acids. V gave up 6 bases and J gave up 8 bases; unmatched junction bases: 10. CDR3 DNA: TGTGCCAGCAGGGGGACAGGGCAAAGTTTCGAAAAACTGTTTTTT. Translated, it gives CASRGTGQSFEKLFF. Filled out from reference TRBV2 and TRBJ1-4, the complete variable domain reads EPEVTQTPSHQVTQMGQEVILRCVPISNHLYFYWYRQILGQKVEFLVSFYNNEISEKSEIFDDQFSVERPDGSNFTLKIRSTKLEDSAMYFCASRGTGQSFEKLFFGSGTQLSVL.